This TCR beta chain was captured in a study of cytomegalovirus exposure and HLA in healthy donors. General study points: Later on, an analysis found that several of the most significant clusters appeared to be linked to common viral pathogens, which included parvovirus B19. Another analysis was done later, and it associated approximately 15,000 TCR beta sequences with HLA alleles at 0.05 false discovery rate. Likely technical artifact: a cluster of highly shared sequence variants. For cytomegalovirus status, the classifier reportedly gave diagnoses with high specificity and sensitivity.

Turning to this clone: Its antigen is as yet unknown.

Use of 60 Vbeta and 13 Jbeta primers characterized the PCR. Data came from immunoSEQ multiplex PCR; TCRdb stores just in-frame clones and leaves some out. The sample comprises some 150,000 clones, 77% of which are singletons, and 1.6% rests with the top ten. V shed 6 bases and J 5 bases; nucleotides not matched to a gene: 5. The CDR3 covers 13 residues. Germline loops: CDR1 LNHDA, CDR2 SQIVND (reference sequence). The sample comprised PBMCs. The origin of this receptor is a woman between 25 and 40 years old in good health and CMV-seronegative. The chain uses TRBV19 and TRBJ1-1; TRBD1 matches at 8 bases. This CDR3 reads CASSTGGGTEAFF. The CDR3 DNA reads TGTGCCAGTAGCACAGGGGGGGGGACTGAAGCTTTCTTT.